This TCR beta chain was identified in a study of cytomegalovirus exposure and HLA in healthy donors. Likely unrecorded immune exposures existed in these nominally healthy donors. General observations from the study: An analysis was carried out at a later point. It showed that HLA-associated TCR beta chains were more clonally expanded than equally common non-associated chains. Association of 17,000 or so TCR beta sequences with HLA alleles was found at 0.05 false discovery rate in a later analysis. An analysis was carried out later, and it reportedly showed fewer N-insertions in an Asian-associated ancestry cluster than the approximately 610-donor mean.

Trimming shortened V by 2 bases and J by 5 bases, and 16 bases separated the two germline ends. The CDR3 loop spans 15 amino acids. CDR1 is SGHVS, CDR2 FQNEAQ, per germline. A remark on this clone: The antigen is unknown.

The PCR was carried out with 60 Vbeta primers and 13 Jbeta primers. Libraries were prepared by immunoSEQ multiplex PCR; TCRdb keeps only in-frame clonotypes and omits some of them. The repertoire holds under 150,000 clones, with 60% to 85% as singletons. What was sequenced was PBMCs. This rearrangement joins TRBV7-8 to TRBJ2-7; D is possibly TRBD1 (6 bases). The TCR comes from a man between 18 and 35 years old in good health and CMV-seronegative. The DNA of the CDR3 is TGTGCCAGCAGCTTATGGGCAGGGGATATGGACGAGCAGTACTTC. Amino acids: CASSLWAGDMDEQYF.